Below, one T cell receptor (beta chain) is given with its context. The antigen is unknown. This record belongs to a study of cytotoxic CD8 clonotypes in ibrutinib-treated CLL. Generated by immunoSEQ multiplex PCR, the TCRdb table keeps only in-frame clones and is missing some. The sample carries fewer than 20,000 clones, about 61% recorded once. Germline V gene data show CDR1 as SGHDN and CDR2 as FVKESK. Trimming took 5 bases from V and 5 from J, leaving 9 bases between them. The CDR3 length is 13 residues. Whole-study results and caveats: The clonality went up when patients responded to ibrutinib and dropped back toward baseline at progression.

Around 1.8 micrograms of genomic DNA (from cryopreserved PBMCs) were used for TCR beta libraries. This TCR came from a human donor with chronic lymphocytic leukemia. V is TRBV14 and J is TRBJ1-4; D not certain. Sequencing was performed on PBMCs, taken after 12 months of ibrutinib treatment. The CDR3 loop is CASSGPGNEKLFF. In DNA form, the CDR3 reads TGTGCCAGCAGCGGGCCGGGGAATGAAAAACTGTTTTTT.